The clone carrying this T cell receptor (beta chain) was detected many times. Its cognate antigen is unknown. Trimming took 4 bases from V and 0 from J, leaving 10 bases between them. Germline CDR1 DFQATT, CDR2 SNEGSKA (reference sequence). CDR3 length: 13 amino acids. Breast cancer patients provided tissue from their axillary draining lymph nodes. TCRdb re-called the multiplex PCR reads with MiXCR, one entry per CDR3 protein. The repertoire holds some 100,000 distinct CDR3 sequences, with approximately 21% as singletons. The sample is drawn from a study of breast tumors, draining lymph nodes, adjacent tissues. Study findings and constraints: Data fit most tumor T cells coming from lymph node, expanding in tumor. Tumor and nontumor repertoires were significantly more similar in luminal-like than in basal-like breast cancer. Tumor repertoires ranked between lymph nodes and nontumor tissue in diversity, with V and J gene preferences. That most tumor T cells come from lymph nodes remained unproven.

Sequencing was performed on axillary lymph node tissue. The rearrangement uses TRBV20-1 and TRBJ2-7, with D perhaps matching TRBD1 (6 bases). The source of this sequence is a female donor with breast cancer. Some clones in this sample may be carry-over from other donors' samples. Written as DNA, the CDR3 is TGCAGTGCTACCCCGGACAGCTCCTACGAGCAGTACTTC. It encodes CSATPDSSYEQYF.